A single sample is the source of the 14 T cell receptor beta chains below, sequenced in a study of T cell repertoires in cytomegalovirus infection. TCRdb re-called the reads with MiXCR, one entry per CDR3 protein. The sample carries roughly 69,000 distinct CDR3 sequences, 25% to 30% recorded once. For these receptors, no antigen is known. The source material was CD8+ T cells from cultured PBMCs, sampled from culture after CMV antigen stimulation. All receptors come from a human donor in good health (CMV status not recorded). Some clones in this sample may be carry-over from other donors' samples.

There are many counts of this clonotype. The chain joins TRBV10-2 to TRBJ2-1, with D possibly TRBD2 on 5 matching bases. The CDR3 totals 14 residues. Germline CDR1 WSHSY, CDR2 SAAADI. The germline V and J ends were trimmed by 3 bases and 14 bases, with 20 bases remaining between them. The CDR3 sequence is CASSDTEDHPSKFF. For the CDR3, the DNA is TGCGCCAGCAGTGACACGGAGGACCACCCTAGCAAGTTCTTC.

This clonotype was observed many times. The chain is built from TRBV7-6 and TRBJ2-2, with 15 bases that match TRBD2. CDR1 and CDR2 (germline): SGHVS, FNYEAQ. V dropped 5 bases and J dropped 5; count of bases not matched to a gene: 15. This CDR3 is 20 amino acids long. The CDR3 reads CASSPGLAGGRILPTGELFF. CDR3 sequence (DNA): TGTGCCAGCAGCCCGGGACTAGCGGGAGGAAGGATCTTGCCGACCGGGGAGCTGTTTTTT.

This rearrangement joins TRBV7-6 to TRBJ2-1; D is undetermined. Germline values: CDR1 SGHVS, CDR2 FNYEAQ. This CDR3 has 15 amino acids. Trimming cost V 2 bases and J 6 bases, with 14 bases left between them. CDR3 protein: CASSLRTAGGNEQFF. The CDR3 DNA is TGTGCCAGCAGCTTAAGGACGGCTGGTGGCAATGAGCAGTTCTTC.

This clonotype has more than one count but fewer than ten. V and J are TRBV27 and TRBJ2-6; weak D call: TRBD1 (6 bases). CDR3 length: 14 amino acids. Trimming removed 2 bases from V and 13 bases from J, with 15 bases in between. The V gene's germline CDR1 is MNHEY and CDR2 SMNVEV (reference sequence). CDR3 nucleotides: TGTGCCAGCAGTTTAACAGGGTACCCGAGGGTCCTGACTTTC. It specifies CASSLTGYPRVLTF.

The chain recombines TRBV20-1 with TRBJ2-1; TRBD1 aligns across 7 bases. The CDR3 has 14 residues. V lost 6 bases to trimming and J lost 4 bases; unmatched junction nucleotides: 9. Germline-derived CDR1 and CDR2 are DFQATT and SNEGSKA (reference sequence). This CDR3 reads CSATQTGIYNEQFF. The DNA for the CDR3 is TGCAGTGCCACACAGACAGGGATATACAATGAGCAGTTCTTC.

On this clonotype itself: This may arise from a read error, as a much more abundant clone is one base away. J is TRBJ2-1 and V is TRBV7-9; 8 bases align to TRBD1. Per germline, CDR1 SEHNR and CDR2 FQNEAQ (reference sequence). With 5 bases clipped from V and 5 bases from J, the junction kept 14 bases outside the gene matches. The CDR3 has 17 residues. CDR3 region: CASSPIQGAFSHNEQFF. DNA of the CDR3: TGTGCCAGCAGCCCAATTCAGGGGGCCTTTAGCCACAATGAGCAGTTCTTC.

This chain connects TRBV25-1 to TRBJ1-1, with D uncertain. Germline-derived CDR1 and CDR2 are MGHDK and SYGVNS. V shed 7 bases and J shed 5 bases, with 17 bases lying between them. The CDR3 is made up of 14 amino acids. The CDR3 loop reads CASTGNGVWTEAFF. For the CDR3, the DNA is TGTGCCAGCACGGGTAATGGGGTATGGACTGAAGCTTTCTTT.

This clonotype occurred a few times. The chain employs TRBV6-5 and TRBJ2-1; 7 nucleotides agree with TRBD2. The CDR3 covers 16 residues. Germline assignment: CDR1 MNHEY and CDR2 SVGAGI. V was pared by 2 bases and J by 1 base, with 5 bases of the junction left unmatched. The CDR3 loop reads CASSYERLASYNEQFF. The CDR3, as DNA: TGTGCCAGCAGTTACGAGAGACTAGCATCCTACAATGAGCAGTTCTTC.

This chain connects TRBV20-1 to TRBJ2-6; maybe TRBD1 (6 bases). This CDR3 region has 18 residues. The germline CDR1 and CDR2 sequences are DFQATT and SNEGSKA (reference sequence). Between the trimmed V and J ends, which lost 1 base and 0 bases, there was a span of 16 bases. This CDR3 reads CSARVPHTGYSGANVLTF. In DNA, the CDR3 is TGCAGTGCTAGAGTCCCCCACACAGGGTACTCTGGGGCCAACGTCCTGACTTTC.

The chain links TRBV18 to TRBJ1-5; 8 bases fit TRBD1. CDR3 size: 14 residues. CDR1 KGHSH and CDR2 LQKENI come from the germline V gene. Losses at the gene ends were 6 bases for V and 7 bases for J; bases not matched to a gene: 8. The CDR3 nucleotides are TGTGCCAGCTCGGCCGACAGGGGCAGGCAGCCCCAGCATTTT. Its protein product is CASSADRGRQPQHF.

The chain has TRBV15 and TRBJ2-2; 7 nucleotides agree with TRBD2. The germline V gene encodes CDR1 LNHNV and CDR2 YYDKDF (reference sequence). The CDR3 runs to 18 residues. V was clipped by 8 bases and J by 0 bases; unmatched bases: 15. The CDR3 here is CATRKSGVRGTNTGELFF. In nucleotides, the CDR3 is TGTGCCACCCGAAAATCTGGGGTGCGGGGGACGAACACCGGGGAGCTGTTTTTT.

This clonotype was counted only a few times. The rearrangement links TRBV5-6 to TRBJ2-3; 9 nucleotides agree with TRBD1. V shed 5 bases and J 2 bases; nucleotides not matched to a gene: 9. The CDR3 is made up of 16 amino acids. Per the germline V gene, CDR1 is SGHDT and CDR2 is YYEEEE. The DNA for the CDR3 is TGTGCCAGCAGGCCTGCCGGGACAGGGTCCACAGATACGCAGTATTTT. Its protein product is CASRPAGTGSTDTQYF.

The chain links TRBV7-9 to TRBJ2-7, with 7 positions matching TRBD2. Germline loops: CDR1 SEHNR, CDR2 FQNEAQ (reference sequence). Unmatched junction bases numbered 7, after V lost 5 bases and J lost 3 bases. The CDR3 runs to 14 residues. CDR3: CASSGQVAGYEQYF. The CDR3 DNA is TGTGCCAGCAGCGGACAAGTAGCGGGCTACGAGCAGTACTTC.

Remarks on this clonotype: A junction end diverges from the germline sequence, so it may reflect a read error. This chain links TRBV6-5 with TRBJ1-1; D gene uncertain. CDR3 length: 13 residues. Germline CDR1 is MNHEY and CDR2 is SVGAGI. CDR3 sequence reads: CSSSYSLNTEAFF. The CDR3 DNA follows: TGTTCCAGCAGTTACTCGTTGAACACTGAAGCTTTCTTT.